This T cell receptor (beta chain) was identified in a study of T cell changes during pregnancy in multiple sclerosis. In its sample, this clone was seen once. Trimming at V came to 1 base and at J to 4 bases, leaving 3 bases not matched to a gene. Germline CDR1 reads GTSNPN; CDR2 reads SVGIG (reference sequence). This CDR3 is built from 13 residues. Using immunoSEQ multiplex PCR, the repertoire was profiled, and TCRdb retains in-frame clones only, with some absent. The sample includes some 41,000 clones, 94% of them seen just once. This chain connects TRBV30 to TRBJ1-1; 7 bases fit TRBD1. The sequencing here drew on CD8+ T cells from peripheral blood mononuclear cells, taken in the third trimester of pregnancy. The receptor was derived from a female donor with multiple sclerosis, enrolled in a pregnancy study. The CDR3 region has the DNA TGTGCCTGGAGTGGACAGGGTGGCACTGAAGCTTTCTTT. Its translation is CAWSGQGGTEAFF. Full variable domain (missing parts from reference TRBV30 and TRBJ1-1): SQTIHQWPATLVQPVGSPLSLECTVEGTSNPNLYWYRQAAGRGLQLLFYSVGIGQISSEVPQNLSASRPQDRQFILSSKKLLLSDSGFYLCAWSGQGGTEAFFGQGTRLTVV.